The 13 T cell receptor beta chains reported below all come from one sample, sequenced in a study of T cells expressing NK-cell markers. TCRdb reprocessed the 5' RACE reads, keeping one entry per CDR3 protein, no DNA. The table lists 350,000 to 500,000 distinct CDR3 sequences. Sequencing used blood T cells: a sorted CD56 or NKG2C T cell subset, CD4+ or CD8+ T cells, or bulk PBMC T cells (not recorded which). The receptors stem from a woman aged 18 to 75 in good health.

This chain connects TRBV27 to TRBJ2-1; absent DNA, TCRdb's TRBD2 call cannot be checked. The CDR3 sequence is 14 residues long. Per the germline V gene, CDR1 is MNHEY and CDR2 is SMNVEV (reference sequence). This chain's CDR3 is CASRRGGSYNEQFF.

This rearrangement joins TRBV12-3 or TRBV12-4 to TRBJ2-2. The CDR3 has 12 amino acids. The CDR3 sequence is CASSLFAGELFF.

V usage is TRBV11-2 and J usage is TRBJ1-2; lacking DNA, the TRBD1 call made by TCRdb goes unchecked. The length of the CDR3 is 15 residues. CDR1 is SGHAT and CDR2 is FQNNGV in the germline V gene. The CDR3 spells CASSLDRDGDYGYTF.

The chain uses TRBV12-3 or TRBV12-4 and TRBJ1-1; TCRdb names TRBD1, which stays unverified in the absence of DNA. The CDR3 sequence is 16 residues long. The CDR3 here is CASCAYPQGGNTEAFF.

This chain links TRBV7-6 with TRBJ2-1; TCRdb's D gene call, TRBD1, goes unchecked for lack of DNA. The CDR3 runs 18 residues. Germline V gene sequence: CDR1 SGHVS, CDR2 FNYEAQ. This CDR3 is CASSLVGTGLGSRNEQFF.

The rearrangement joins TRBV29-1 to TRBJ2-7; TCRdb proposes TRBD1, but this gene call is untestable without DNA. The CDR3 is made up of 13 amino acids. The germline V gene has CDR1 SQVTM and CDR2 ANQGSEA. The CDR3 here is CSVGGTGSQEQYF.

The chain joins TRBV6-2 or TRBV6-3 to TRBJ2-7; checking the TCRdb D call of TRBD1 is not possible without DNA. This CDR3 is built from 14 residues. Germline loops: CDR1 MNHEY, CDR2 SVGEGT. The CDR3 here is CAIQGRSRTFEQYF.

The chain employs TRBV20-1 and TRBJ2-4; the TCRdb D gene call, TRBD1, has no DNA to confirm it. The germline V gene has CDR1 DFQATT and CDR2 SNEGSKA (reference sequence). CDR3 size: 13 residues. The chain's CDR3 is CSARGDLSNIQYF.

This chain connects TRBV7-2 to TRBJ1-5; as DNA is missing, the TRBD1 call by TCRdb cannot be tested. The germline gives CDR1 SGHTA, CDR2 FQGNSA. This CDR3 has 15 amino acids. The CDR3 loop is CASSYMGGSNQPQHF.

The chain uses TRBV6-6 and TRBJ2-1. The CDR3 has 11 amino acids. Germline-derived CDR1 and CDR2 are MNHNY and SVGAGI (reference sequence). The CDR3 sequence: CASSPSDEQFF.

V and J are TRBV10-2 and TRBJ2-5. Per the germline V gene, CDR1 is WSHSY and CDR2 is SAAADI. The CDR3 is made up of 14 amino acids. The CDR3 loop reads CASSDGVYQETQYF.

The J gene is TRBJ1-1, the V gene TRBV7-6. The CDR3 is 15 amino acids. Germline-derived CDR1 and CDR2 are SGHVS and FNYEAQ. The CDR3 sequence is CASRVDGTLNTEAFF.

The chain carries TRBV9 and TRBJ1-3. CDR1 SGDLS and CDR2 YYNGEE come from the germline V gene. The CDR3 is 16 residues long. CDR3 protein: CASSALLGSSGNTIYF.